These 26 T cell receptor beta chains share one sample of origin, sequenced in a study of T cells in Graves' hyperthyroidism and ophthalmopathy. The CDR3 regions of TCR beta were amplified from RNA transcripts. The TCR CDR3 first-round RT-PCR relied on the HTBI primer set. Via MiXCR, TCRdb re-called the multiplex PCR reads, giving one row per CDR3 protein. Of 700,000 or so distinct CDR3 sequences listed, less than 20% were seen once; the top ten hold around 7.7%. The sequenced sample was blood. All receptors come from a man between 18 and 29 years old with Graves' hyperthyroidism.

There are many counts of this clonotype. V usage is TRBV5-1 and J usage is TRBJ1-5; D remains unclear. The CDR3 is made up of 15 amino acids. From germline, CDR1 is SGHRS and CDR2 YFSETQ. The V end was cut by 1 base, the J end by 3 bases, with 11 bases between. For the CDR3, the DNA is TGCGCCAGCAGCTTGAACCCCAGCCACAATCAGCCCCAGCATTTT. Translated: CASSLNPSHNQPQHF.

This clonotype appeared many times. The chain combines TRBV20-1 with TRBJ2-1; D ambiguous. CDR3 length: 14 residues. Germline assignment: CDR1 DFQATT and CDR2 SNEGSKA (reference sequence). The V and J ends lost 0 bases and 10 bases respectively, with 16 bases between them. The CDR3 nucleotides read TGCAGTGCTAGAGACCCCTCTGGTCCAGAGGAGCAGTTCTTC. This encodes CSARDPSGPEEQFF.

This clonotype was observed many times. J is TRBJ1-1 and V is TRBV6-1; D remains unclear. The CDR3 spans 14 residues. The ends were cut back, 5 bases at V and 2 bases at J, with 12 bases in the middle. Germline V gives CDR1 MNHNS, CDR2 SASEGT. CDR3 in DNA: TGTGCCAGCAGTTCCAGCGGCCCTAACACTGAAGCTTTCTTT. This codes for CASSSSGPNTEAFF.

The sample holds a few counts of this clonotype. The chain uses TRBV10-3 and TRBJ2-5; 10 nucleotides match TRBD1. This CDR3 contains 13 residues. In germline, CDR1 is ENHRY, CDR2 SYGVKD. The V and J ends lost 5 bases and 5 bases, in that order; junction bases with no gene match: 2. CDR3 DNA: TGTGCCATCAGTCCGGACAGGGGGGAGACCCAGTACTTC. This translates into CAISPDRGETQYF.

The V call is TRBV2, the J call TRBJ2-7; a weak D match, TRBD1 (6 bases). The CDR3 extends over 12 amino acids. Germline CDR1 SNHLY, CDR2 FYNNEI. Trimming shortened V by 7 bases and J by 4 bases, and 11 bases separated the two germline ends. The CDR3 region has the DNA TGTGCCAGCACCAGCCAGGGGTACGAGCAGTACTTC. Residues: CASTSQGYEQYF.

This clonotype has only a few counts. CDR3 nucleotides: TGTGCCAGCAGCCACCTCGGGGCTTTGGGCTCCGTTAACTATGGCTACACCTTC. This translates into CASSHLGALGSVNYGYTF. The rearrangement joins TRBV27 to TRBJ1-2, with a tentative D call TRBD1 (5 bases). The CDR3 covers 18 residues. Germline V gene data show CDR1 as MNHEY and CDR2 as SMNVEV (reference sequence). The ends were cut back, 6 bases at V and 1 base at J, with 24 bases in the middle.

This clonotype was recorded a few times. The J gene is TRBJ1-5, the V gene TRBV2, with 8 bases identical to TRBD1. CDR1 SNHLY and CDR2 FYNNEI come from the germline V gene. The J segment lost 3 bases and the V segment lost 11 bases, leaving 12 bases of the junction unmatched. This CDR3 contains 15 residues. The CDR3 reads CAGNSGQGFNQPQHF. The CDR3 DNA sequence: TGTGCCGGAAACAGTGGACAGGGCTTCAATCAGCCCCAGCATTTT.

V usage is TRBV9 and J usage is TRBJ2-2, with D perhaps given as TRBD1 or TRBD2 (5 bases each). The germline V gene encodes CDR1 SGDLS and CDR2 YYNGEE. This CDR3 is 15 amino acids long. V was cut by 5 bases and J by 1 base, with 12 bases left in between. In nucleotides, the CDR3 is TGTGCCAGCAGTATCCGGGACCTGAACACCGGGGAGCTGTTTTTT. This gives the protein CASSIRDLNTGELFF.

This clonotype was seen repeatedly, ten times or more. This rearrangement joins TRBV28 to TRBJ2-7; TRBD1 matches 10 bases. CDR3 size: 14 residues. The V gene end was trimmed by 3 bases and the J gene end by 5 bases; junction bases not matched to a gene: 4. Germline CDR1 and CDR2: MDHEN and SYDVKM. The CDR3 nucleotides are TGTGCCAGCAGTTTGACAGGGGGCGCTAACGAGCAGTACTTC. Its protein product is CASSLTGGANEQYF.

This clonotype occurred many times. The chain uses TRBV5-1 and TRBJ2-3; no clear D. V shed 0 bases and J shed 6 bases, with 14 bases lying between them. The CDR3 is 15 amino acids. From germline, CDR1 is SGHRS and CDR2 YFSETQ. The CDR3 is CASSLAVTLGDTQYF. The CDR3 nucleotides are TGCGCCAGCAGCTTGGCCGTGACCCTGGGGGATACGCAGTATTTT.

This clonotype was seen many times. The chain links TRBV3-1 to TRBJ1-1; weak D call: TRBD1 (6 bases). The CDR3 sequence is 15 residues long. Trimming took 5 bases from V and 3 from J, leaving 16 bases between them. Germline CDR1 LGHDT, CDR2 YNNKEL (reference sequence). The CDR3 is CASSTQRGGYTEAFF. CDR3 DNA sequence: TGTGCCAGCAGCACGCAAAGGGGGGGGTACACTGAAGCTTTCTTT.

This clonotype was recorded at least ten times. The chain links TRBV11-2 to TRBJ2-1; a possible D gene is TRBD1 (6 bases). Trimming stripped 0 bases from V and 9 bases from J, with 6 bases between. Germline loops: CDR1 SGHAT, CDR2 FQNNGV. The CDR3 runs 12 residues. CDR3 region: CASSLEGGEQFF. The CDR3 bases are TGTGCCAGCAGCTTAGAAGGGGGTGAGCAGTTCTTC.

This clonotype was counted ten times or more. The CDR3 reads CASSTHRGQGAYEQYF. The CDR3 nucleotides are TGTGCCAGCAGCACCCACCGTGGGCAGGGAGCCTACGAGCAGTACTTC. This rearrangement joins TRBV11-2 to TRBJ2-7; D is tentatively TRBD1 or TRBD2 (5 bases each). The CDR3 is 16 residues long. Germline CDR1 and CDR2: SGHAT and FQNNGV. V lost 5 bases and J lost 2, with 19 bases in between.

This chain uses TRBV24-1 with TRBJ2-3, with 10 nucleotides matching TRBD2. There are 17 residues in the CDR3. Trimming removed 1 base from V and 6 bases from J; junction bases left unmatched: 9. Germline-derived CDR1 and CDR2 are KGHDR and SFDVKD. The CDR3 here is CATSDLVSSGSQDTQYF. Here the CDR3 DNA reads TGTGCCACCAGTGATTTAGTGTCTAGCGGGAGTCAGGATACGCAGTATTTT.

This clonotype occurred a few times. This chain connects TRBV6-2 or TRBV6-3 to TRBJ2-1; possible D gene TRBD2, 6 bases. There are 15 residues in the CDR3. Germline loops: CDR1 MNHEY, CDR2 SVGEGT. The V gene lost 2 bases and the J gene lost 4 bases, with 12 bases spanning the gap. The CDR3 nucleotides are TGTGCCAGCAGTTACGCGGGGTACCTTTACAATGAGCAGTTCTTC. Translating gives CASSYAGYLYNEQFF.

The rearrangement links TRBV12-3 or TRBV12-4 to TRBJ2-7; 14 bases agree with TRBD2. CDR3 length: 15 amino acids. The J segment lost 4 bases and the V segment lost 7 bases, leaving 6 bases of the junction unmatched. CDR3 sequence (DNA): TGTGCCAGCACTACCCGACTAGCGGGAGGGTACGAGCAGTACTTC. This translates into CASTTRLAGGYEQYF.

The rearrangement uses TRBV5-1 and TRBJ1-3; TRBD1 matches 7 bases. Germline CDR1 reads SGHRS; CDR2 reads YFSETQ. The CDR3 is 14 residues long. Trimming cost V 4 bases and J 4 bases; bases outside gene matches: 5. The CDR3 DNA sequence: TGCGCCAGCAGCGTAACGGGACAGGGAAACACCATATATTTT. Protein product: CASSVTGQGNTIYF.

In its sample, this clonotype was seen a few times. The rearrangement joins TRBV9 to TRBJ2-1, with TRBD1 identical over 8 bases. Germline V gene lookup returns CDR1 SGDLS and CDR2 YYNGEE. The CDR3 totals 16 residues. Trimming removed 4 bases from V and 10 bases from J; junction bases left unmatched: 16. CDR3 sequence (DNA): TGTGCCAGCAGCCCAACGGCCGGGACAGGTCTATGGGAGCAGTTCTTC. This gives the protein CASSPTAGTGLWEQFF. Together with reference TRBV9 and TRBJ2-1, the CDR3 gives the full variable domain: DSGVTQTPKHLITATGQRVTLRCSPRSGDLSVYWYQQSLDQGLQFLIQYYNGEERAKGNILERFSAQQFPDLHSELNLSSLELGDSALYFCASSPTAGTGLWEQFFGPGTRLTVL.

This clonotype was detected ten times or more. The chain combines TRBV28 with TRBJ1-5; no clear D gene. Per germline, CDR1 MDHEN and CDR2 SYDVKM. Trimming pared 11 bases from V and 0 bases from J, leaving 8 bases between. The CDR3 loop spans 12 amino acids. The CDR3 loop reads CAVRYSNQPQHF. The DNA for the CDR3 is TGTGCCGTCAGGTATAGCAATCAGCCCCAGCATTTT.

The rearrangement uses TRBV20-1 and TRBJ2-1, with TRBD2 matching 11 bases. CDR3 length equals 17 residues. Germline CDR1 DFQATT, CDR2 SNEGSKA (reference sequence). The V gene end was trimmed by 0 bases and the J gene end by 6 bases; junction bases not matched to a gene: 10. CDR3 bases: TGCAGTGCTAGAGATCTCCCCACTAGCGGGAGTCTCAATGAGCAGTTCTTC. As protein: CSARDLPTSGSLNEQFF.

This clonotype was found a few times. The chain recombines TRBV30 with TRBJ1-5; D is possibly TRBD1 (5 bases). The length of the CDR3 is 13 residues. Germline loops: CDR1 GTSNPN, CDR2 SVGIG (reference sequence). V dropped 3 bases and J dropped 7 bases, with 13 bases sitting between them. CDR3 nucleotide sequence: TGTGCCTGGAGAACCCAGGGCCAACAGCCCCAGCATTTT. Residues: CAWRTQGQQPQHF.

This clonotype was recorded at least ten times. J is TRBJ2-3 and V is TRBV12-5; 11 positions agree with TRBD2. The CDR3 spans 17 residues. From germline, CDR1 is LGHNT and CDR2 FRNRAP. The trim removed 4 bases at V and 3 bases at J, leaving 9 bases unmatched. The CDR3 DNA is TGTGCTAGTGGTTCCCGGCCTAGCGGGAGGAGTACAGATACGCAGTATTTT. Its translation: CASGSRPSGRSTDTQYF. Variable domain in full (rest from reference TRBV12-5 and TRBJ2-3): DARVTQTPRHKVTEMGQEVTMRCQPILGHNTVFWYRQTMMQGLELLAYFRNRAPLDDSGMPKDRFSAEMPDATLATLKIQPSEPRDSAVYFCASGSRPSGRSTDTQYFGPGTRLTVL.

The gene calls are TRBV2 and TRBJ2-7; D is uncertain. V was shortened by 6 bases and J by 5 bases, with 11 bases between the two germline ends. CDR1 SNHLY and CDR2 FYNNEI come from the germline V gene. The length of the CDR3 is 12 residues. CDR3 region: CASSVVPNEQYF. The CDR3, as DNA: TGTGCCAGCAGCGTAGTCCCCAACGAGCAGTACTTC.

In this sample, this clonotype turned up a few times. The genes are TRBV6-2 or TRBV6-3 and TRBJ2-7; TRBD1 might be the D (5 bases). V was trimmed by 5 bases and J by 7 bases, leaving 18 bases between them. Germline V CDR1 and CDR2: MNHEY, SVGEGT. The CDR3 covers 14 residues. CDR3 nucleotides: TGTGCCAGCAGTATGGACAACCCCTTGGGAGAGCAGTACTTC. This gives the protein CASSMDNPLGEQYF.

This clonotype was counted only a few times. The V call is TRBV18, the J call TRBJ1-1; D might be TRBD1 (5 bases). The CDR3 spans 15 residues. V was clipped by 5 bases and J by 4 bases, with 17 bases between them. CDR1 KGHSH and CDR2 LQKENI come from the germline V gene. CDR3 region: CASSTKTVSVTEAFF. In DNA, the CDR3 is TGTGCCAGCTCAACTAAGACAGTTTCGGTCACTGAAGCTTTCTTT.

This clonotype was seen ten or more times. The V and J genes are TRBV3-1 and TRBJ2-7; D is perhaps TRBD1 (5 bases). In germline, CDR1 is LGHDT, CDR2 YNNKEL (reference sequence). Trimming cost V 1 base and J 6 bases, with 22 bases left between them. This CDR3 is built from 17 residues. The CDR3 region has the DNA TGTGCCAGCAGCCAAGTATCCGGAGCGAAACCCCAGGGCGAGCAGTACTTC. Encoded protein: CASSQVSGAKPQGEQYF.